This is a list of T cell receptor beta chains from one sample in a study of CDR3 diversity in severe acne. TCRdb independently ran MiXCR on the PCR reads; one entry per CDR3 protein. The sample records roughly 93,000 distinct CDR3 sequences, around 50% being singletons. The sample taken for sequencing was blood. These TCRs come from a male donor with severe acne vulgaris. The CDR3 runs from the conserved cysteine through the conserved F or W. Fields, in order: J gene, clone size, V gene, D gene, CDR3 protein, CDR3 DNA. The D gene is left open where the match is weak. Size tells how often a clone was seen (once, few, many) or the class of an expanded clone, and some rows leave it out.

>TRBJ2-7|-|TRBV24-1|TRBD1
CATSDTGTGGEQYF
TGTGCCACCAGTGATACCGGGACAGGGGGCGAGCAGTACTTC
>TRBJ2-7|-|TRBV2|-
CASSENRLSYYEQYF
TGTGCCAGCAGTGAGAACAGGTTATCGTACTACGAGCAGTACTTC
>TRBJ2-7|many|TRBV2|TRBD1
CASSDPAGGADEQYF
TGTGCCAGCAGTGATCCGGCAGGGGGCGCCGACGAGCAGTACTTC
>TRBJ1-5|many|TRBV7-8|-
CASSLAYRARNQPQHF
TGTGCCAGCAGCTTAGCGTACAGGGCCAGAAATCAGCCCCAGCATTTT
>TRBJ2-5|-|TRBV28|TRBD2
CASSPGLVSETQYF
TGTGCCAGCAGCCCAGGACTAGTCTCGGAGACCCAGTACTTC
>TRBJ2-7|-|TRBV7-3|-
CASSLTPQADSYEQYF
TGTGCCAGCAGTTTAACCCCCCAAGCGGACTCCTACGAGCAGTACTTC
>TRBJ2-7|-|TRBV20-1|-
CSARDIRDGTYEQYF
TGCAGTGCTCGAGACATCCGGGACGGCACCTACGAGCAGTACTTC
>TRBJ2-1|many|TRBV5-1|-
CASSPSLLVNEQFF
TGCGCCAGCAGCCCCTCTTTACTAGTCAATGAGCAGTTCTTC
>TRBJ2-1|many|TRBV5-1|-
CASSTEQGYNEQFF
TGCGCCAGCAGCACCGAACAGGGATACAATGAGCAGTTCTTC
>TRBJ2-2|-|TRBV7-3|-
CASSQDPGIPGELFF
TGTGCCAGCAGCCAAGATCCCGGGATCCCCGGGGAGCTGTTTTTT
>TRBJ2-7|-|TRBV10-2|TRBD2
CASSAGTSSYEQYF
TGCGCCAGCAGCGCCGGGACTAGCTCCTACGAGCAGTACTTC
>TRBJ2-7|few|TRBV6-1|TRBD1
CASRPDPGTAYEQYF
TGTGCCAGCAGACCCGACCCTGGGACAGCCTACGAGCAGTACTTC
>TRBJ2-1|-|TRBV12-3/TRBV12-4|TRBD2
CASSLGTSGHNEQFF
TGTGCCAGCAGTTTGGGGACTAGCGGCCACAATGAGCAGTTCTTC
>TRBJ2-4|-|TRBV15|-
CATSRGGQPENIQYF
TGTGCCACCAGCAGAGGTGGGCAACCAGAAAACATTCAGTACTTC
>TRBJ2-7|many|TRBV6-5|-
CASSYGLSYEQYF
TGTGCCAGCAGTTACGGGCTGTCCTACGAGCAGTACTTC
>TRBJ1-5|few|TRBV28|-
CASSFLGGSNQPQHF
TGTGCCAGCAGTTTTTTGGGGGGCAGCAATCAGCCCCAGCATTTT
>TRBJ2-7|-|TRBV29-1|-
CSAGRGSSYEQYF
TGCAGCGCCGGACGGGGAAGCTCCTACGAGCAGTACTTC
>TRBJ1-4|many|TRBV25-1|-
CASSDWTFKGEKLFF
TGTGCCAGCAGTGATTGGACTTTCAAGGGAGAAAAACTGTTTTTT
>TRBJ1-5|-|TRBV7-9|-
CASSSGGSNQPQHF
TGTGCCAGCAGCTCCGGGGGCAGCAATCAGCCCCAGCATTTT
>TRBJ1-1|few|TRBV19|-
CASLPLQGNTEAFF
TGTGCCAGTTTACCACTACAGGGGAACACTGAAGCTTTCTTT
>TRBJ2-7|-|TRBV11-2|TRBD1
CASSLRGRINEQYF
TGTGCCAGCAGCTTAAGGGGGCGTATCAACGAGCAGTACTTC
>TRBJ2-7|-|TRBV14|-
CASSQVTGTHEQYF
TGTGCCAGCAGCCAAGTCACGGGAACCCACGAGCAGTACTTC
>TRBJ2-3|-|TRBV7-3|TRBD2
CASSAGLAGGTDTQYF
TGTGCCAGCAGCGCCGGACTAGCGGGGGGCACAGATACGCAGTATTTT
>TRBJ2-1|few|TRBV5-4|TRBD2
CASSLGLAGANEQFF
TGTGCCAGCAGCTTGGGACTAGCGGGAGCGAATGAGCAGTTCTTC
>TRBJ2-7|few|TRBV2|TRBD1
CASSGTGGSEQYF
TGTGCCAGCAGCGGGACAGGGGGTTCCGAGCAGTACTTC
>TRBJ2-1|many|TRBV19|TRBD2
CASRIPGSGGYNEQFF
TGTGCCAGTAGGATCCCAGGTAGCGGGGGCTACAATGAGCAGTTCTTC
>TRBJ2-3|few|TRBV5-6|-
CASSLGGDRDTQYF
TGTGCCAGCAGCTTGGGGGGGGACCGGGATACGCAGTATTTT
>TRBJ2-5|-|TRBV7-9|-
CASSLTSDGRAQETQYF
TGTGCCAGCAGCCTCACCTCGGACGGACGCGCTCAAGAGACCCAGTACTTC
>TRBJ2-2|-|TRBV24-1|TRBD2
CATSDLGTSGRTGELFF
TGTGCCACCAGTGATTTGGGGACTAGCGGGAGAACCGGGGAGCTGTTTTTT
>TRBJ2-7|-|TRBV10-3|TRBD1
CAIIPGQGWYEQYF
TGTGCCATCATTCCGGGACAGGGTTGGTACGAGCAGTACTTC
>TRBJ2-3|-|TRBV6-5|TRBD2
CASGTTPTDTQYF
TGTGCCAGCGGGACTACCCCCACAGATACGCAGTATTTT
>TRBJ2-3|few|TRBV6-1|TRBD1
CASSERTGVDTQYF
TGTGCCAGCAGTGAAAGGACAGGGGTCGACACGCAGTATTTT
>TRBJ1-1|many|TRBV29-1|TRBD1
CSVVPGQGARNTEAFF
TGCAGCGTTGTCCCGGGACAGGGGGCACGGAACACTGAAGCTTTCTTT
>TRBJ2-5|-|TRBV3-1|-
CASSHDRDQETQYF
TGTGCCAGCAGCCACGACAGAGACCAAGAGACCCAGTACTTC
>TRBJ2-1|many|TRBV19|-
CASSMESGWDEQFF
TGTGCCAGTAGTATGGAATCAGGGTGGGATGAGCAGTTCTTC
>TRBJ2-7|-|TRBV2|-
CASSGVWSVDYEQYF
TGTGCCAGCAGTGGGGTGTGGTCGGTGGACTACGAGCAGTACTTC
>TRBJ1-1|many|TRBV13|-
CASSSEKAGRAAFF
TGTGCCAGCAGCTCTGAGAAGGCGGGCCGGGCAGCTTTCTTT
>TRBJ2-7|-|TRBV12-3/TRBV12-4|-
CASSLDRVESSYEQYF
TGTGCCAGCAGTTTAGACAGGGTCGAAAGCTCCTACGAGCAGTACTTC
>TRBJ2-2|-|TRBV29-1|TRBD1
CSVGTGGTGELFF
TGCAGCGTCGGGACAGGGGGGACCGGGGAGCTGTTTTTT
>TRBJ2-7|few|TRBV10-1|-
CASNESPGYEQYF
TGCGCCAGCAATGAGTCGCCGGGCTACGAGCAGTACTTC
>TRBJ2-3|-|TRBV6-5|-
CASSRGTVYTGAQYF
TGTGCCAGCAGTCGCGGGACAGTATACACAGGTGCGCAGTATTTT
>TRBJ1-2|many|TRBV29-1|-
CSVEAKDGAYGYTF
TGCAGCGTTGAAGCCAAGGACGGGGCATATGGCTACACCTTC
>TRBJ1-4|-|TRBV15|-
CATSRVRGATNEKLFF
TGTGCCACCAGCAGAGTCAGGGGTGCAACTAATGAAAAACTGTTTTTT
>TRBJ1-5|-|TRBV7-8|-
CASSPMGANSNQPQHF
TGTGCCAGCAGCCCGATGGGAGCGAATAGCAATCAGCCCCAGCATTTT
>TRBJ1-1|-|TRBV25-1|-
CASSEYGGGRGTEAFF
TGTGCCAGCAGTGAATATGGGGGGGGGCGCGGCACTGAAGCTTTCTTT
>TRBJ2-5|many|TRBV11-1|TRBD1
CASSLLTGWLETQYF
TGTGCCAGCAGCTTACTGACAGGGTGGTTAGAGACCCAGTACTTC
>TRBJ1-1|-|TRBV25-1|-
CASSERNEAFF
TGTGCCAGCAGTGAGCGAAATGAAGCTTTCTTT
>TRBJ2-5|-|TRBV5-1|TRBD1
CASSKDRDETQYF
TGCGCCAGCAGCAAGGACAGGGACGAGACCCAGTACTTC
>TRBJ1-3|few|TRBV6-1|-
CASSEHRRALTGNTIYF
TGTGCCAGCAGTGAACATCGCAGGGCCCTGACTGGAAACACCATATATTTT
>TRBJ1-4|-|TRBV6-2/TRBV6-3|-
CASNSGGGEPTNEKLFF
TGTGCCAGCAACTCCGGGGGGGGGGAACCAACTAATGAAAAACTGTTTTTT